This T cell receptor beta chain was retrieved from a study of T-cell reconstitution after alpha-beta-depleted transplantation in children. A few counts support this clonotype. Its target is not known. Unique molecular identifiers were incorporated during preparation of the TCRbeta library. TCRdb reprocessed the PCR reads with MiXCR, giving one entry per CDR3 protein. The top ten hold over 20% of the sample, which has about 98,000 distinct CDR3 sequences, less than 25% seen once. General study points: High day-60 TCRbeta diversity in some patients came from surviving recipient T cells and thymic progenitors. Reportedly, alpha-beta T cells present about two months post-transplant originated from several hundred expanded clones of graft origin. Counts and diversity of T cells one year after transplant came mostly from newly produced T cells.

There are 18 residues in the CDR3. From germline, CDR1 is SGHAT and CDR2 FQDESV (reference sequence). The V and J ends lost 5 bases and 0 bases respectively, with 19 bases between them. The clonotype comes from a boy aged 2 to 9 with acute lymphoblastic leukemia, due to receive a stem cell transplant. This chain connects TRBV11-1 to TRBJ2-2, with D possibly called TRBD1 or TRBD2 (6 bases each). The input for sequencing was PBMCs, taken before TCRalphabeta/CD19-depleted stem cell transplant. This CDR3 is CASSEGGGGRPNTGELFF. The CDR3 DNA reads as TGTGCCAGCAGCGAGGGGGGCGGAGGGAGACCGAACACCGGGGAGCTGTTTTTT.